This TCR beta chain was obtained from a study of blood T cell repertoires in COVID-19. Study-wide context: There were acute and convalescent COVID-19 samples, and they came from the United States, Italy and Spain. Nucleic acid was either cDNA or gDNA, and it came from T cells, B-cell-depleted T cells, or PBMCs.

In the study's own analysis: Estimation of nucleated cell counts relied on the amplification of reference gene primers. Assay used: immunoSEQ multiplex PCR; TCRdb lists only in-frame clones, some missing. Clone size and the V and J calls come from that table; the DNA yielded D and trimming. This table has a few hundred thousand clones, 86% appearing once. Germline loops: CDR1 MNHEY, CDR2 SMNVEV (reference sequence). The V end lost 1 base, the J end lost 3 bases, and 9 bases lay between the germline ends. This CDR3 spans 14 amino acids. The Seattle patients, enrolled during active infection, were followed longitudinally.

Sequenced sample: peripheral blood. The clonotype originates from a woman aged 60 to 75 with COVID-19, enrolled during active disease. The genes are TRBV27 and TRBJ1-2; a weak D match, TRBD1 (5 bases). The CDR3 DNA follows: TGTGCCAGCAGTTTATTCCCGGGGGACTATGGCTACACCTTC. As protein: CASSLFPGDYGYTF.